These 7 T cell receptor beta chains share one sample of origin, sequenced in a study of OX40 agonist ivuxolimab in advanced cancers. This table comes from immunoSEQ multiplex PCR, and its TCRdb copy is limited to in-frame clones, with some not included. This sample has 34,000 or so clones, with approximately 79% found just once. This specimen consisted of CD4+ or CD8+ T cells sorted from blood, obtained in a trial of the OX40 agonist ivuxolimab. Every receptor here comes from an adult with an advanced solid tumor such as melanoma, head and neck, liver or kidney cancer.

This clone showed up just once. CDR3 sequence: CASSLAVSYEQYF. DNA for the CDR3: TGCGCCAGCAGCTTGGCCGTGTCGTACGAGCAGTACTTC. This chain links TRBV5-1 with TRBJ2-7; no reliable D call. The V and J ends lost 0 bases and 4 bases respectively, with 8 bases between them. Germline-derived CDR1 and CDR2 are SGHRS and YFSETQ. The CDR3 has 13 residues.

For the CDR3, the DNA is TGTGCCAGCAGCTCCGGGGGGGCTGCAGATACGCAGTATTTT. Translating gives CASSSGGAADTQYF. V and J are TRBV5-4 and TRBJ2-3; 8 bases line up with TRBD2. The CDR3 runs to 14 residues. CDR1 and CDR2 from the germline V gene are SGHNT and YYREEE (reference sequence). V shed 3 bases and J 4 bases; nucleotides not matched to a gene: 4.

J is TRBJ1-2 and V is TRBV18; D remains ambiguous. This CDR3 has 12 residues. From germline, CDR1 is KGHSH and CDR2 LQKENI. Trimming left V 2 bases short and J 12 bases short, with 13 bases between. CDR3 sequence: CASSPGREINTF. DNA for the CDR3: TGTGCCAGCTCACCAGGGAGAGAAATTAACACCTTC.

The chain uses TRBV28 and TRBJ1-2, with D perhaps matching TRBD1 (5 bases). Per germline, CDR1 MDHEN and CDR2 SYDVKM. Trimming pared 5 bases from V and 5 bases from J, leaving 9 bases between. The CDR3 contains 12 residues. CDR3 residues: CASSGTHYGYTF. CDR3 DNA sequence: TGTGCCAGCAGTGGGACGCATTATGGCTACACCTTC.

The chain employs TRBV5-4 and TRBJ1-2, with a possible D match to TRBD1 (5 bases). Germline-derived CDR1 and CDR2 are SGHNT and YYREEE (reference sequence). V was clipped by 5 bases and J by 4 bases, with 18 bases between them. The CDR3 sequence is 15 residues long. The CDR3 DNA follows: TGTGCCAGCAGTTGGGCTCGGGGCAGCGGCTATGGCTACACCTTC. Protein sequence: CASSWARGSGYGYTF.

V and J are TRBV5-4 and TRBJ1-2, with TRBD1 as a possible D gene (5 bases). The CDR3 covers 13 residues. The V end was cut by 4 bases, the J end by 7 bases, with 14 bases between. Germline values: CDR1 SGHNT, CDR2 YYREEE (reference sequence). The CDR3 sequence: CASSPVFGGGYTF. In nucleotides, the CDR3 is TGTGCCAGCAGCCCGGTTTTCGGGGGTGGCTACACCTTC.

The CDR3 DNA reads TGTGCCAGCAGTTTTGTCGGAAATCAGCCCCAGCATTTT. It encodes CASSFVGNQPQHF. The rearrangement uses TRBV27 and TRBJ1-5; D is unresolved. The ends were cut back, 3 bases at V and 4 bases at J, with 7 bases in the middle. Germline assignment: CDR1 MNHEY and CDR2 SMNVEV (reference sequence). The CDR3 has 13 amino acids.